These T cell receptor beta chains were read from a single sample in a study of blood T cells in healthy people across ages. TCRdb reprocessed the 5' RACE reads via MiXCR and lists one record per CDR3 protein. The table lists roughly 700,000 distinct CDR3 sequences, 20% to 30% of them singletons, with more than 7.5% in the top ten. The same specimen was also included in a second study, on T cells of mothers and their children.

The specimen was blood. These receptors originate from a boy aged 10-17 years in good health. CDR3s include the opening cysteine and the closing phenylalanine or tryptophan. D genes are given only for firm matches. Only some rows state a clone size, as once, few, many or a class for expanded clones.

v_gene: TRBV7-2
d_gene: NA
j_gene: TRBJ1-1
abundance: many
CDR3aa: CASSLRQLGEAFF
CDR3nt: TGTGCCAGCAGCTTACGACAGTTGGGTGAAGCTTTCTTT

v_gene: TRBV12-3/TRBV12-4
d_gene: NA
j_gene: TRBJ2-5
abundance: NA
CDR3aa: CASSLPGSEETQYF
CDR3nt: TGTGCCAGCAGTCTACCGGGTTCAGAGGAGACCCAGTACTTC

v_gene: TRBV7-9
d_gene: TRBD2
j_gene: TRBJ2-4
abundance: NA
CDR3aa: CASSLALIAGDKNIQYF
CDR3nt: TGTGCCAGCAGCTTAGCGCTGATAGCGGGGGACAAAAACATTCAGTACTTC

v_gene: TRBV6-6
d_gene: TRBD1
j_gene: TRBJ2-4
abundance: few
CDR3aa: CASSETGSQYF
CDR3nt: TGTGCCAGCAGTGAGACAGGGAGTCAGTACTTC

v_gene: TRBV20-1
d_gene: NA
j_gene: TRBJ2-3
abundance: NA
CDR3aa: CSARDFPISTDTQYF
CDR3nt: TGCAGTGCTAGAGATTTTCCGATCAGCACAGATACGCAGTATTTT

v_gene: TRBV20-1
d_gene: TRBD1
j_gene: TRBJ1-2
abundance: NA
CDR3aa: CSARGSPGQGAIGYTF
CDR3nt: TGCAGTGCTAGAGGTTCTCCGGGACAGGGGGCGATCGGCTACACCTTC

v_gene: TRBV5-6
d_gene: TRBD2
j_gene: TRBJ2-7
abundance: NA
CDR3aa: CASSPQKAGSYEQYF
CDR3nt: TGTGCCAGCAGCCCCCAAAAAGCGGGATCATACGAGCAATACTTC

v_gene: TRBV3-1
d_gene: NA
j_gene: TRBJ1-1
abundance: NA
CDR3aa: CVSSQLRTNTEAFF
CDR3nt: TGTGTCAGCAGCCAACTACGGACGAACACTGAAGCTTTCTTT

v_gene: TRBV5-6
d_gene: TRBD2
j_gene: TRBJ2-5
abundance: NA
CDR3aa: CASSLKLAGAQTQYF
CDR3nt: TGTGCCAGCAGCTTGAAGCTAGCGGGGGCACAGACCCAGTACTTC

v_gene: TRBV28
d_gene: TRBD2
j_gene: TRBJ2-3
abundance: NA
CDR3aa: CASSTPGGTTDTQYF
CDR3nt: TGTGCCAGCTCAACCCCGGGGGGGACCACAGATACGCAGTATTTT

v_gene: TRBV6-5
d_gene: TRBD2
j_gene: TRBJ2-5
abundance: NA
CDR3aa: CASSYPSGGYQETQYF
CDR3nt: TGTGCCAGCAGTTACCCTAGCGGGGGGTACCAAGAGACCCAGTACTTC

v_gene: TRBV14
d_gene: NA
j_gene: TRBJ2-5
abundance: few
CDR3aa: CASSPTWGGETQYF
CDR3nt: TGTGCCAGCAGCCCGACATGGGGCGGAGAGACCCAGTACTTC

v_gene: TRBV12-3/TRBV12-4
d_gene: TRBD2
j_gene: TRBJ2-1
abundance: few
CDR3aa: CASTSSITSAAYNEQFF
CDR3nt: TGTGCCAGCACCTCATCCATCACTAGCGCTGCCTACAATGAGCAGTTCTTC

v_gene: TRBV7-2
d_gene: TRBD2
j_gene: TRBJ2-7
abundance: few
CDR3aa: CASSLRAGGPEQYF
CDR3nt: TGTGCCAGCAGCTTACGAGCGGGAGGACCCGAGCAGTACTTC

v_gene: TRBV5-1
d_gene: NA
j_gene: TRBJ2-1
abundance: few
CDR3aa: CASSLEVRGRPPNEQFF
CDR3nt: TGCGCCAGCAGCTTGGAAGTGCGGGGGCGTCCCCCTAATGAGCAGTTCTTC

v_gene: TRBV7-9
d_gene: NA
j_gene: TRBJ1-1
abundance: NA
CDR3aa: CASSLDRAGSTEAFF
CDR3nt: TGTGCCAGCAGCTTGGACCGGGCGGGGAGCACTGAAGCTTTCTTT

v_gene: TRBV7-9
d_gene: NA
j_gene: TRBJ1-1
abundance: few
CDR3aa: CANSSRTLNTEAFF
CDR3nt: TGTGCCAACAGCTCGCGGACGTTGAACACTGAAGCTTTCTTT

v_gene: TRBV10-3
d_gene: NA
j_gene: TRBJ2-2
abundance: NA
CDR3aa: CAISGSGELFF
CDR3nt: TGTGCCATCAGTGGTTCCGGGGAGCTGTTTTTT

v_gene: TRBV4-1
d_gene: NA
j_gene: TRBJ2-5
abundance: NA
CDR3aa: CASSQEGDQETQYF
CDR3nt: TGCGCCAGCAGCCAAGAGGGAGACCAAGAGACCCAGTACTTC

v_gene: TRBV2
d_gene: NA
j_gene: TRBJ2-5
abundance: few
CDR3aa: CASRAGPGETQYF
CDR3nt: TGTGCCAGCAGGGCGGGGCCGGGGGAGACCCAGTACTTC

v_gene: TRBV29-1
d_gene: NA
j_gene: TRBJ2-1
abundance: many
CDR3aa: CSVEGNGRGYEQFF
CDR3nt: TGCAGCGTTGAAGGGAACGGCAGGGGTTATGAGCAGTTCTTC

v_gene: TRBV7-3
d_gene: TRBD1
j_gene: TRBJ2-5
abundance: few
CDR3aa: CASSLDRVGQETQYF
CDR3nt: TGTGCCAGCAGCCTCGACAGGGTGGGACAAGAGACCCAGTACTTC

v_gene: TRBV3-1
d_gene: TRBD2
j_gene: TRBJ2-1
abundance: NA
CDR3aa: CASSQDLRGQRGYNEQFF
CDR3nt: TGTGCCAGCAGCCAAGATCTTCGCGGGCAGCGGGGGTACAATGAGCAGTTCTTC

v_gene: TRBV7-2
d_gene: TRBD2
j_gene: TRBJ2-7
abundance: NA
CDR3aa: CASSLSSGRVPYEQYF
CDR3nt: TGTGCCAGCAGCTTATCAAGCGGGAGGGTTCCCTACGAGCAGTACTTC

v_gene: TRBV6-2/TRBV6-3
d_gene: NA
j_gene: TRBJ2-7
abundance: NA
CDR3aa: CATTGTLYEQYF
CDR3nt: TGTGCCACCACCGGGACACTCTACGAGCAGTACTTC

v_gene: TRBV29-1
d_gene: NA
j_gene: TRBJ2-3
abundance: NA
CDR3aa: CSVEHDSRTDTQYF
CDR3nt: TGCAGCGTTGAACACGACAGTCGCACAGATACGCAGTATTTT

v_gene: TRBV20-1
d_gene: NA
j_gene: TRBJ1-2
abundance: few
CDR3aa: CSAYHPRGGGYTF
CDR3nt: TGCAGTGCTTACCATCCCAGAGGTGGGGGCTACACCTTC

v_gene: TRBV6-2/TRBV6-3
d_gene: TRBD2
j_gene: TRBJ2-3
abundance: NA
CDR3aa: CASSSTGGLKYF
CDR3nt: TGTGCCAGCAGTTCCACGGGGGGGTTGAAGTATTTT

v_gene: TRBV29-1
d_gene: NA
j_gene: TRBJ2-7
abundance: NA
CDR3aa: CSVGARNSYEQYF
CDR3nt: TGCAGCGTTGGGGCCAGAAACTCCTACGAGCAGTACTTC

v_gene: TRBV7-9
d_gene: TRBD1
j_gene: TRBJ2-1
abundance: NA
CDR3aa: CASSLIDRGFYNEQFF
CDR3nt: TGTGCCAGCAGCCTCATCGACAGGGGATTCTACAATGAGCAGTTCTTC

v_gene: TRBV3-1
d_gene: TRBD1
j_gene: TRBJ2-7
abundance: few
CDR3aa: CATGGYLYEQYF
CDR3nt: TGTGCAACAGGGGGCTATCTCTACGAGCAGTACTTC

v_gene: TRBV25-1
d_gene: NA
j_gene: TRBJ2-4
abundance: NA
CDR3aa: CASSEGRNIQYF
CDR3nt: TGTGCCAGCAGTGAAGGCAGAAACATTCAGTACTTC

v_gene: TRBV28
d_gene: TRBD2
j_gene: TRBJ2-1
abundance: NA
CDR3aa: CASSLYNYASGNNNEQFF
CDR3nt: TGTGCCAGCAGTTTATACAACTACGCTAGCGGGAATAACAATGAGCAGTTCTTC

v_gene: TRBV5-8
d_gene: TRBD2
j_gene: TRBJ2-1
abundance: NA
CDR3aa: CASSFGTSADNEQFF
CDR3nt: TGTGCCAGCAGCTTCGGGACTAGCGCTGACAATGAGCAGTTCTTC

v_gene: TRBV3-1
d_gene: TRBD2
j_gene: TRBJ2-2
abundance: NA
CDR3aa: CASSRTSGITGELFF
CDR3nt: TGTGCCAGCAGCCGGACTAGCGGGATAACCGGGGAGCTGTTTTTT

v_gene: TRBV20-1
d_gene: NA
j_gene: TRBJ1-1
abundance: few
CDR3aa: CSARDTRDWDTEAFF
CDR3nt: TGCAGTGCTAGAGATACGAGGGACTGGGACACTGAAGCTTTCTTT

v_gene: TRBV7-2
d_gene: TRBD1
j_gene: TRBJ1-3
abundance: few
CDR3aa: CASSTRDSYSGTTIYF
CDR3nt: TGTGCCAGCAGCACGCGGGACAGCTACTCTGGAACCACCATATATTTT

v_gene: TRBV29-1
d_gene: NA
j_gene: TRBJ2-3
abundance: NA
CDR3aa: CSVDVAFTDTQYF
CDR3nt: TGCAGCGTTGATGTGGCCTTCACAGATACGCAGTATTTT

v_gene: TRBV7-2
d_gene: TRBD2
j_gene: TRBJ2-5
abundance: NA
CDR3aa: CASSIGLAGGQEQYF
CDR3nt: TGTGCCAGCAGCATTGGACTAGCGGGAGGGCAAGAGCAGTACTTC